A selection of T cell receptor beta chains follows, all from one sample in a study of cytomegalovirus exposure and HLA in healthy donors. Using immunoSEQ multiplex PCR, the repertoire was profiled, and TCRdb retains in-frame clones only, with some absent. The sample includes about 110,000 clones, 69% of them seen just once. The sample comprised PBMCs. The receptors were gathered from a woman in her 70s in good health and CMV-seropositive. Each CDR3 is given without its conserved first and last residue. Each record gives: J gene, V gene, CDR3 protein.

J: TRBJ2-7
V: TRBV2
CDR3: ASSEAPVGQGKSYEQY

J: TRBJ1-2
V: TRBV5-5
CDR3: ASSTGQGLWGYT

J: TRBJ2-7
V: TRBV27
CDR3: ASSLGADFSYEQY

J: TRBJ1-3
V: TRBV6-5
CDR3: ASSFSDRGGNTIY

J: TRBJ2-7
V: TRBV29-1
CDR3: SVGQDSYEQY

J: TRBJ1-4
V: TRBV27
CDR3: ASSLGWAGLNEKLF

J: TRBJ1-1
V: TRBV5-1
CDR3: ASSVGQGARTEAF

J: TRBJ2-5
V: TRBV15
CDR3: ATSRLAQETQY

J: TRBJ1-6
V: TRBV14
CDR3: ASSQLITGVSSPLH

J: TRBJ1-2
V: TRBV5-1
CDR3: ASSLALRDSNGYT

J: TRBJ1-1
V: TRBV10-3
CDR3: AISERQGGTEAF

J: TRBJ1-2
V: TRBV10-3
CDR3: AISGSAGGDGYT

J: TRBJ1-5
V: TRBV6-5
CDR3: ASTRGLYQPQH

J: TRBJ2-7
V: TRBV6-6
CDR3: ASRLRITYEQY

J: TRBJ2-3
V: TRBV4-1
CDR3: ASSQDFSGVLDTQY

J: TRBJ1-1
V: TRBV7-9
CDR3: ASSSQGALNTEAF

J: TRBJ1-6
V: TRBV4-1
CDR3: ASSQLQYSSPLH